What follows describes a single TCR beta chain. Both about-4-week and about-12-week second-dose recipients were combined. CDR1 and CDR2 (germline): MGHRA, YSYEKL. V lost 1 base, J lost 3 bases, and 12 bases lay in between. The CDR3 spans 15 residues. The protocol was immunoSEQ multiplex PCR, while the TCRdb copy is restricted to in-frame clones and leaves out a portion. The repertoire has roughly 100,000 clones, 88% of them found once; the top ten carry more than 15%. The data are from a study of T cell responses to AZD1222 COVID-19 vaccine. Specimen: peripheral blood, collected 28 days after the second AZD1222 dose. This clonotype was obtained from an adult who received the AZD1222 COVID-19 vaccine. V gene TRBV4-1 combines with J gene TRBJ2-5; either TRBD1 or TRBD2 may supply D (5 bases each). CDR3 protein: CASSQGGAGKETQYF. The CDR3, as DNA: TGCGCCAGCAGCCAAGGGGGCGCGGGTAAAGAGACCCAGTACTTC.